Here is one T cell receptor (beta chain) with its context. The antigen is unknown. V shed 5 bases and J 3 bases; nucleotides not matched to a gene: 4. The CDR3 contains 14 residues. Germline values: CDR1 SGHTA, CDR2 FQGNSA. PCR employed 60 Vbeta and 13 Jbeta primers. The protocol was immunoSEQ multiplex PCR, while the TCRdb copy is restricted to in-frame clones and leaves out a portion. The sample carries roughly 220,000 clones, approximately 70% recorded once. This sample was included in a study of cytomegalovirus exposure and HLA in healthy donors. Study at large: There were about 86 million unique TCRs (from HLA-typed donors) in an early data release.

Findings and caveats of the study: Because they were indistinguishable, some V segments, including TRBV6-2 and TRBV6-3, were excluded. The authors considered a cluster of highly shared sequence variants likely to be a sequencing artifact. Rare sequences made up most TCRs, while some public TCRs were found in many donors.

V and J are TRBV7-2 and TRBJ2-7; 10 nucleotides match TRBD2. Sequenced material: PBMCs. This sequence originates from a woman younger than 45 in good health and CMV-seronegative. Written as DNA, the CDR3 is TGTGCCAGCAGCACCCGGACTAGCGGCTACGAGCAGTACTTC. This sequence encodes CASSTRTSGYEQYF.